Described below is a single TCR beta chain sequence and its context. This entry is derived from a study of cytomegalovirus exposure and HLA in healthy donors. This CDR3 has 19 residues. V was clipped by 5 bases and J by 7 bases, with 27 bases between them. Germline CDR1 is LNHNV and CDR2 is YYDKDF (reference sequence). With 60 Vbeta and 13 Jbeta primers, the PCR was carried out. Only in-frame clones appear in the TCRdb table, and some are missing; sequencing was by immunoSEQ multiplex PCR. The sample shows some 180,000 clones, 65% to 90% of them seen only once. This receptor was obtained from a girl between 2 and 10 years old in good health and CMV-seropositive. This chain uses TRBV15 with TRBJ1-6; D ambiguous. The source material was PBMCs. CDR3 sequence: CATSYRFARHPYLNSPLHF. The CDR3, as DNA: TGTGCCACCAGCTATCGTTTTGCCCGACACCCGTACCTAAATTCACCCCTCCACTTT.